The following is a T cell receptor beta chain sequence with its context. The data were produced by immunoSEQ multiplex PCR, yet TCRdb's version contains in-frame clones alone and is incomplete. Of about 12,000 clones in the sample, 70% to 90% are singletons; the top ten hold about 2.9%. Germline V CDR1 and CDR2: PRHDT, FYEKMQ (reference sequence). With 4 bases removed from V and 2 bases from J, the gap between germline ends came to 6 bases. This CDR3 has 13 residues. This sample was included in a study of control samples from healthy donors and cancer patients. The clonotype was recovered from a male donor with melanoma. Material: formalin-fixed, paraffin-embedded tissue. The chain uses TRBV13 and TRBJ2-1; D gene uncertain. CDR3 amino acids: CASSSNPYNEQFF. The CDR3 nucleotides read TGTGCCAGCAGCTCCAACCCCTACAATGAGCAGTTCTTC.